The 15 T cell receptor beta chains below come from one sample, sequenced in a study of blood T cell repertoires in COVID-19. Generated by immunoSEQ multiplex PCR, the TCRdb table keeps only in-frame clones and is missing some. The sample carries 87,000 or so clones, roughly 91% recorded once. Sequenced material: peripheral blood. The receptor source for this set is a man younger than 35 with COVID-19, enrolled during active disease.

V and J are TRBV25-1 and TRBJ1-6; no clear D. The CDR3 contains 13 residues. With 5 bases removed from V and 9 bases from J, the gap between germline ends came to 11 bases. The germline CDR1 and CDR2 sequences are MGHDK and SYGVNS. The CDR3 spells CASSPGGSSPLHF. DNA for the CDR3: TGTGCCAGCAGTCCCGGCGGGAGTTCACCCCTCCACTTT.

V and J are TRBV3-1 (or the pseudogene TRBV3-2) and TRBJ1-3, with D possibly TRBD1 on 5 matching bases. The CDR3 spans 15 residues. Germline V gene sequence: CDR1 LGHDT, CDR2 YNNKEL (reference sequence). The ends were cut back, 4 bases at V and 1 base at J, with 11 bases in the middle. For the CDR3, the DNA is TGTGCCAGCAGCCGATTGACAGCGTCTGGAAACACCATATATTTT. Its protein is CASSRLTASGNTIYF.

V is TRBV7-2 and J is TRBJ2-7, with 10 positions matching TRBD1. The CDR3 sequence is 13 residues long. The ends lost 7 bases at V and 5 bases at J; junction bases unmatched: 5. Germline V gene data show CDR1 as SGHTA and CDR2 as FQGNSA. CDR3 in amino acids: CASTPGQGNEQYF. The CDR3 DNA reads as TGTGCCAGCACGCCGGGACAGGGGAACGAGCAGTACTTC.

In DNA form, the CDR3 reads TGTGCCAGCAGTGAAGGCGGGAGGGAAGGTAACAATGAGCAGTTCTTC. This encodes CASSEGGREGNNEQFF. The rearrangement links TRBV25-1 to TRBJ2-1, with 9 bases that match TRBD2. Germline V CDR1 and CDR2: MGHDK, SYGVNS. This CDR3 is 16 amino acids long. With V trimmed by 2 bases and J by 5 bases, 7 bases remained unmatched. The variable domain in full, completed from reference TRBV25-1 and TRBJ2-1, reads EADIYQTPRYLVIGTGKKITLECSQTMGHDKMYWYQQDPGMELHLIHYSYGVNSTEKGDLSSESTVSRIRTEHFPLTLESARPSHTSQYLCASSEGGREGNNEQFFGPGTRLTVL.

The chain employs TRBV6-2 or TRBV6-3 and TRBJ2-7, with 9 bases aligning to TRBD1. The trim removed 2 bases at V and 2 bases at J, leaving 10 bases unmatched. This CDR3 comprises 17 residues. CDR1 MNHEY and CDR2 SVGEGT come from the germline V gene. The CDR3: CASSYPLGDRDPYEQYF. CDR3 nucleotides: TGTGCCAGCAGTTACCCCTTGGGGGACAGGGATCCCTACGAGCAGTACTTC.

The rearrangement links TRBV7-9 to TRBJ2-7; a possible D gene is TRBD1 (6 bases). Germline loops: CDR1 SEHNR, CDR2 FQNEAQ (reference sequence). The V end was cut by 4 bases, the J end by 0 bases, with 22 bases between. The CDR3 contains 18 residues. The CDR3 DNA sequence: TGTGCCAGCAGCTATCGAACACAACCGGGACACCTCTCCTACGAGCAGTACTTC. This translates into CASSYRTQPGHLSYEQYF.

This clone has just one count. The chain links TRBV28 to TRBJ1-5; TRBD1 agrees at 7 bases. The germline CDR1 and CDR2 sequences are MDHEN and SYDVKM. V lost 4 bases and J lost 7; bases outside the gene matches: 7. CDR3 length: 14 amino acids. DNA of the CDR3: TGTGCCAGCAGTTCCCCCGACAGGGTCCAGCCCCAGCATTTT. It is translated as CASSSPDRVQPQHF.

This chain links TRBV18 with TRBJ2-7, with D possibly TRBD2 on 6 matching bases. Germline V gives CDR1 KGHSH, CDR2 LQKENI. The V and J ends lost 1 base and 7 bases respectively, with 17 bases between them. The CDR3 loop spans 15 amino acids. For the CDR3, the DNA is TGTGCCAGCTCACCACTACTGGGACTTCTCGGGGAGCAGTACTTC. As protein: CASSPLLGLLGEQYF. Filled out from reference TRBV18 and TRBJ2-7, the complete variable domain reads NAGVMQNPRHLVRRRGQEARLRCSPMKGHSHVYWYRQLPEEGLKFMVYLQKENIIDESGMPKERFSAEFPKEGPSILRIQQVVRGDSAAYFCASSPLLGLLGEQYFGPGTRLTVT.

The chain uses TRBV7-9 and TRBJ1-2; TRBD1 matches at 10 bases. The V segment lost 5 bases and the J segment 4 bases; nucleotides outside the gene matches: 4. The CDR3 spans 14 residues. Germline V lookup: CDR1 SEHNR, CDR2 FQNEAQ (reference sequence). CDR3 sequence reads: CASSPRTGGYGYTF. The CDR3 DNA follows: TGTGCCAGCAGCCCCAGGACAGGGGGCTATGGCTACACCTTC.

This clone was detected a few times. The chain has TRBV6-6 and TRBJ1-2; TRBD1 aligns across 9 bases. The ends lost 0 bases at V and 6 bases at J; junction bases unmatched: 8. Germline loops: CDR1 MNHNY, CDR2 SVGAGI (reference sequence). The CDR3 runs 16 residues. CDR3 residues: CASSYSAGTGSHGYTF. DNA for the CDR3: TGTGCCAGCAGTTACTCGGCGGGGACAGGGTCACATGGCTACACCTTC.

The chain is built from TRBV3-1 (or the pseudogene TRBV3-2) and TRBJ2-7; possible D gene TRBD1, 5 bases. V gave up 6 bases and J gave up 7 bases, with 13 bases separating them. The CDR3 sequence is 12 residues long. The germline gives CDR1 LGHDT, CDR2 YNNKEL (reference sequence). Written as DNA, the CDR3 is TGTGCCAGCAGAACAGGAGTGGGAGAGCAGTACTTC. Amino acids: CASRTGVGEQYF.

The genes are TRBV19 and TRBJ2-1; tentative D call: TRBD1 (5 bases). V was trimmed by 5 bases and J by 0 bases, leaving 8 bases between them. Per the germline V gene, CDR1 is LNHDA and CDR2 is SQIVND (reference sequence). The CDR3 length is 14 residues. The CDR3 nucleotides are TGTGCCAGTAGTCCGCAGGGCTCCTACAATGAGCAGTTCTTC. It is translated as CASSPQGSYNEQFF.

V and J are TRBV29-1 and TRBJ2-7; a weak D match, TRBD2 (5 bases). Between the trimmed V and J ends, which lost 2 bases and 6 bases, there was a span of 11 bases. This CDR3 has 12 residues. CDR1 and CDR2 (germline): SQVTM, ANQGSEA. The DNA for the CDR3 is TGCAGCGTTGAAACTAGAGGATCCGAGCAGTACTTC. Encoded protein: CSVETRGSEQYF.

This CDR3 reads CASRPAGYEQFF. The CDR3 DNA follows: TGTGCCAGCAGGCCGGCGGGGTATGAGCAGTTCTTC. This chain links TRBV28 with TRBJ2-1; weak D call: TRBD2 (6 bases). The CDR3 spans 12 residues. The V end lost 6 bases, the J end lost 8 bases, and 11 bases lay between the germline ends. CDR1 MDHEN and CDR2 SYDVKM come from the germline V gene.

This clone is a singleton in its sample. One end of the junction varies from germline; a read error may be responsible. CDR3 protein: CASSPGREKLLF. CDR3 DNA sequence: TGTGCCAGCAGTCCCGGACGGGAAAAACTGCTTTTT. The chain couples TRBV12-3 or TRBV12-4 to TRBJ1-4; D remains ambiguous. This CDR3 is built from 12 residues.